The T cell receptor (beta chain) under discussion was sequenced for a study of blood T cell repertoires in COVID-19. Study background: The samples span acute and convalescent COVID-19 from the United States, Italy and Spain.

Per germline, CDR1 WNHNN and CDR2 SYGVQD (reference sequence). CDR3 length: 13 amino acids. V shed 6 bases and J shed 5 bases, with 14 bases lying between them. Seattle's cohort entered during active infection and was followed longitudinally. The protocol was immunoSEQ multiplex PCR, while the TCRdb copy is restricted to in-frame clones and leaves out a portion. This sample has hundreds of thousands of clones, with around nine tenths found just once. The material sequenced was peripheral blood. This chain uses TRBV10-1 with TRBJ2-7; TRBD1 might be the D (6 bases). The source is a woman between 65 and 79 years old with COVID-19, enrolled during active disease. The CDR3 is CASSEQGFHEQYF. The CDR3 coding sequence is TGCGCCAGCAGCGAACAGGGTTTCCACGAGCAGTACTTC.